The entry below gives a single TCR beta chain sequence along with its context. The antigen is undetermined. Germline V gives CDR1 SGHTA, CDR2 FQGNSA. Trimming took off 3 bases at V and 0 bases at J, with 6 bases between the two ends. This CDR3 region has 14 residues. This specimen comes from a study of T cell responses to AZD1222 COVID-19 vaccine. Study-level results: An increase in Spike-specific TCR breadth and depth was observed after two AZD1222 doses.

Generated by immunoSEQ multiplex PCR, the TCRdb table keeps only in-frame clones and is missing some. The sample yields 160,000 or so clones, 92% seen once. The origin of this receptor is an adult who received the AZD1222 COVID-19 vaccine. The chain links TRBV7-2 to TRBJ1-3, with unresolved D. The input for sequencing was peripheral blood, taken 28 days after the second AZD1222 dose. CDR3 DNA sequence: TGTGCCAGCAGCTTTTGGGACTCTGGAAACACCATATATTTT. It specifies CASSFWDSGNTIYF.